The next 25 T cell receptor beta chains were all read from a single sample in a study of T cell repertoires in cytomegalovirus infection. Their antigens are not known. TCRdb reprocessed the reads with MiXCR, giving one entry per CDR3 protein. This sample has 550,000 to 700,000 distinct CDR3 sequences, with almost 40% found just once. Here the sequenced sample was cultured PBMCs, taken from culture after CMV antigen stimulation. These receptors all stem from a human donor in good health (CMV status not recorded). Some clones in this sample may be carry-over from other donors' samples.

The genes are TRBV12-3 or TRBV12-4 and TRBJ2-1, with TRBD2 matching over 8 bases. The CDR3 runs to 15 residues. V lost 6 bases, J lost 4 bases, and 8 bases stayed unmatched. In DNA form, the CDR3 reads TGTGCCAGCAGGCGGGGGGACCAGAGGTACAATGAGCAGTTCTTC. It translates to CASRRGDQRYNEQFF.

The CDR3 reads CASSFFGLAGDTQYF. The CDR3 DNA follows: TGTGCCAGCAGCTTCTTCGGACTAGCGGGAGATACGCAGTATTTT. The V call is TRBV7-9, the J call TRBJ2-3, with TRBD2 identical over 11 bases. Germline V CDR1 and CDR2: SEHNR, FQNEAQ (reference sequence). The trim removed 3 bases at V and 5 bases at J, leaving 4 bases unmatched. This CDR3 spans 15 amino acids.

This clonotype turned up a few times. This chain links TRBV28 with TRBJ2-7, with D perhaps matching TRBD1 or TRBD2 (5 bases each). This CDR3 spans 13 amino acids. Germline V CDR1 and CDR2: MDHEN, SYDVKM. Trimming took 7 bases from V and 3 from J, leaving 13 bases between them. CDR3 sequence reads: CASNRDRRYEQYF. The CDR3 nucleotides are TGTGCCAGCAACCGGGACCGACGCTACGAGCAGTACTTC.

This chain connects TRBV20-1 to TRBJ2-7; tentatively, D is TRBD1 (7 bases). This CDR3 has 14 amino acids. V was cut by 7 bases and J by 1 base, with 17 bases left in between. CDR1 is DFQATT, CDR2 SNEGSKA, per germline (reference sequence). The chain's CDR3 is CSVRTGDSSYEQYF. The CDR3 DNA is TGCAGTGTAAGAACGGGGGACAGTTCCTACGAGCAGTACTTC.

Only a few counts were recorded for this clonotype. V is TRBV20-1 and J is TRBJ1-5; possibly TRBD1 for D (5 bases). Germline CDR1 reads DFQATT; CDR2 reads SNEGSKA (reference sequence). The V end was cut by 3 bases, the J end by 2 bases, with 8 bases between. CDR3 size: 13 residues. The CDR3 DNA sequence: TGCAGTGCTAGGGGGGGAGGCAATCAGCCCCAGCATTTT. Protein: CSARGGGNQPQHF.

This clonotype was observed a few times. The CDR3 bases are TGCAGTGCTAGAGATCAGGCTAACACAGATACGCAGTATTTT. Amino acids: CSARDQANTDTQYF. V is TRBV20-1 and J is TRBJ2-3; D is unclear. This CDR3 has 14 amino acids. Between the trimmed V and J ends, which lost 0 bases and 2 bases, there was a span of 9 bases. Germline V CDR1 and CDR2: DFQATT, SNEGSKA (reference sequence).

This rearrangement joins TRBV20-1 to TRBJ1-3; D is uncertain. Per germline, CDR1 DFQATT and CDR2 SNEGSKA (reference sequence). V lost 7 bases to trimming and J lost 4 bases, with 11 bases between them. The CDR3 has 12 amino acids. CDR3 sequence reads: CSVGRAGNTIYF. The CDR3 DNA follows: TGCAGTGTAGGCCGGGCCGGAAACACCATATATTTT.

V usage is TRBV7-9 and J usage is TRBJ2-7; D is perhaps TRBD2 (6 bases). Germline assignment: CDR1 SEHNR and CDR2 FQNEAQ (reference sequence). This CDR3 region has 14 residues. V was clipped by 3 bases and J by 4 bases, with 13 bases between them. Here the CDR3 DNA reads TGTGCCAGCAGCTTTTTTGGGGGGTTGTACGAGCAGTACTTC. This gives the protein CASSFFGGLYEQYF.

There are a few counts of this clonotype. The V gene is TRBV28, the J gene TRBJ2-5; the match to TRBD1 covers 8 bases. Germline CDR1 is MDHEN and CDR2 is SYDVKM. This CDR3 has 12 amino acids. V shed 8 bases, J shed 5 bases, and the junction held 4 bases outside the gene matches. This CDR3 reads CASQGDRETQYF. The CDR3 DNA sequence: TGTGCCAGCCAAGGGGACAGGGAGACCCAGTACTTC.

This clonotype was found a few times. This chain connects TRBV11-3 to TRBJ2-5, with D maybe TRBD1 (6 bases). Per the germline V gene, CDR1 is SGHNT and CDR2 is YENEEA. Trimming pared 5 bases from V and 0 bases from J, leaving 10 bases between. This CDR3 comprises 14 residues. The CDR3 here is CASSRGTNQETQYF. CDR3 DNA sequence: TGTGCCAGCAGCCGAGGGACAAACCAAGAGACCCAGTACTTC.

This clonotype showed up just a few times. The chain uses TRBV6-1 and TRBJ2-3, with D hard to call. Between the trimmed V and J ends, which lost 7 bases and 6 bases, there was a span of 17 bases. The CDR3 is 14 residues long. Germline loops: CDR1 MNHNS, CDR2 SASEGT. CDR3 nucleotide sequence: TGTGCCAGCAAGGCAGACACCCTATGGGATACGCAGTATTTT. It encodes CASKADTLWDTQYF.

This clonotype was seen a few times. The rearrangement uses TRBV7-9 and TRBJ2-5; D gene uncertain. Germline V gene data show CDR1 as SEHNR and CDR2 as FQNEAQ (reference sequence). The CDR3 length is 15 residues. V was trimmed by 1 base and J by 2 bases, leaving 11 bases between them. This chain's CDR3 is CASSLGSRNQETQYF. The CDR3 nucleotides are TGTGCCAGCAGCTTAGGCTCACGGAATCAAGAGACCCAGTACTTC.

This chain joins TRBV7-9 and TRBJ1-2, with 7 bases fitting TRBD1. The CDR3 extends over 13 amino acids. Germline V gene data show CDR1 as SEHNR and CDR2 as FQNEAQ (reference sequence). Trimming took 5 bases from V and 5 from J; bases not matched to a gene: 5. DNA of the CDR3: TGTGCCAGCAGCAAGACAGGGAGTTATGGCTACACCTTC. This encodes CASSKTGSYGYTF.

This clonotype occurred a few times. CDR3 sequence reads: CSARDVRRNTDTQYF. The CDR3 DNA sequence: TGCAGTGCTAGAGATGTCAGGAGGAACACAGATACGCAGTATTTT. This chain uses TRBV20-1 with TRBJ2-3, with a possible D match to TRBD2 (5 bases). V lost 0 bases and J 2 bases, leaving 12 bases between the germline ends. The CDR3 has 15 residues. Germline V gives CDR1 DFQATT, CDR2 SNEGSKA (reference sequence).

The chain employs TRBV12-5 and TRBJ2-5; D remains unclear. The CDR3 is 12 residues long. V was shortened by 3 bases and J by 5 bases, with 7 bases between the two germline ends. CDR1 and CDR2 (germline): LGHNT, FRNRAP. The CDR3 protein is CASGLFGETQYF. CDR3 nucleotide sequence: TGTGCTAGTGGTTTATTCGGGGAGACCCAGTACTTC.

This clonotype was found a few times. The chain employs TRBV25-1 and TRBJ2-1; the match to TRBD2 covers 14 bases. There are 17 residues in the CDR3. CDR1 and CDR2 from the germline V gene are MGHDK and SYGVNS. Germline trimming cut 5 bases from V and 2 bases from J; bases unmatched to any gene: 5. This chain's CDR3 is CASSPGLAGGTYNEQFF. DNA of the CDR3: TGTGCCAGCAGTCCCGGACTAGCGGGAGGAACCTACAATGAGCAGTTCTTC.

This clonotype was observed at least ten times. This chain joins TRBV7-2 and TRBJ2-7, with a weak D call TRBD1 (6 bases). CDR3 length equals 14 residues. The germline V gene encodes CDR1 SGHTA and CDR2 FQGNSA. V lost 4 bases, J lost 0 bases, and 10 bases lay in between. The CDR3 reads CASSSDRSSYEQYF. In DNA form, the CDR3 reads TGTGCCAGCAGCTCTGACAGGAGCTCCTACGAGCAGTACTTC.

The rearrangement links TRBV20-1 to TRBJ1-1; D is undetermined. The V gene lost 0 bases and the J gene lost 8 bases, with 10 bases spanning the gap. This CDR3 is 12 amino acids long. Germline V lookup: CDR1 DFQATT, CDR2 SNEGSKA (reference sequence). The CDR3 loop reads CSARDVSHEAFF. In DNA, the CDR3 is TGCAGTGCTAGAGATGTCAGTCACGAAGCTTTCTTT.

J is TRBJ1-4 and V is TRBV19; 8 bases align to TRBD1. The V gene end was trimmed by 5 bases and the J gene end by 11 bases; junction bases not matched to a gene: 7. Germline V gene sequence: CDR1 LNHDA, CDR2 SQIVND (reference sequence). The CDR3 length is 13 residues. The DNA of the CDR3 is TGTGCCAGTAGTGTCCAGGGGGCGTCGAAACTGTTTTTT. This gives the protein CASSVQGASKLFF. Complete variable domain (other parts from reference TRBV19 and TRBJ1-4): DGGITQSPKYLFRKEGQNVTLSCEQNLNHDAMYWYRQDPGQGLRLIYYSQIVNDFQKGDIAEGYSVSREKKESFPLTVTSAQKNPTAFYLCASSVQGASKLFFGSGTQLSVL.

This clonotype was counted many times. The CDR3 coding sequence is TGTGCCAGCAGCTTAGTGCAGGGCAAGGAAGAGACCCAGTACTTC. This gives the protein CASSLVQGKEETQYF. The V gene is TRBV7-2, the J gene TRBJ2-5, with D possibly TRBD1 on 5 matching bases. Germline V CDR1 and CDR2: SGHTA, FQGNSA. The CDR3 runs to 15 residues. V lost 1 base and J 3 bases, leaving 12 bases between the germline ends.

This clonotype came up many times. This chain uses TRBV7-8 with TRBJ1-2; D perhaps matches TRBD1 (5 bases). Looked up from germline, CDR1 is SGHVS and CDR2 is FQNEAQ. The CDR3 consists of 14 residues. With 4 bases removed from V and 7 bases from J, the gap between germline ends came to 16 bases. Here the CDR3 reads CASSSLRRAVGYTF. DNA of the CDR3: TGTGCCAGCAGCTCCCTACGCAGGGCGGTTGGCTACACCTTC.

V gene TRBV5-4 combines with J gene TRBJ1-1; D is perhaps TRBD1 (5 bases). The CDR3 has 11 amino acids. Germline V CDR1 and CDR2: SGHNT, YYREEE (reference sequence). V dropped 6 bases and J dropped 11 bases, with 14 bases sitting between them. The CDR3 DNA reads TGTGCCAGCACCGGGCAGGGCACGGCTTTCTTT. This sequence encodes CASTGQGTAFF.

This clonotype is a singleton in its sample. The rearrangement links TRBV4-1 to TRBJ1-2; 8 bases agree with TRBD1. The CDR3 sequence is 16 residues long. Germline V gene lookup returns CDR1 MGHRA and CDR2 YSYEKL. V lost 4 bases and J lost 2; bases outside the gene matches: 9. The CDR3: CASSPIVRGRNYGYTF. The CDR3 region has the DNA TGCGCCAGCAGCCCCATTGTCAGGGGGCGAAACTATGGCTACACCTTC.

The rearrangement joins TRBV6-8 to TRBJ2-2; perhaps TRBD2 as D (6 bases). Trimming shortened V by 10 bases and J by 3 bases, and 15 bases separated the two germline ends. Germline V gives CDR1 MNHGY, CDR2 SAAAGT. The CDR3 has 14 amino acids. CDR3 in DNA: TGTGCCATCCCTAGGAGGGCGGACACCGGGGAGCTGTTTTTT. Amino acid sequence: CAIPRRADTGELFF.

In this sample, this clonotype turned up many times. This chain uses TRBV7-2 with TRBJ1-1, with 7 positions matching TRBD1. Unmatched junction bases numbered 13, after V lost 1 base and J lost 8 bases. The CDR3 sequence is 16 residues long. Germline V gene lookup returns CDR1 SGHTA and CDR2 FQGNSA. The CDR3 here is CASSLEPSMRGREAFF. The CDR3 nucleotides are TGTGCCAGCAGCTTAGAACCGAGTATGAGGGGGCGGGAAGCTTTCTTT.